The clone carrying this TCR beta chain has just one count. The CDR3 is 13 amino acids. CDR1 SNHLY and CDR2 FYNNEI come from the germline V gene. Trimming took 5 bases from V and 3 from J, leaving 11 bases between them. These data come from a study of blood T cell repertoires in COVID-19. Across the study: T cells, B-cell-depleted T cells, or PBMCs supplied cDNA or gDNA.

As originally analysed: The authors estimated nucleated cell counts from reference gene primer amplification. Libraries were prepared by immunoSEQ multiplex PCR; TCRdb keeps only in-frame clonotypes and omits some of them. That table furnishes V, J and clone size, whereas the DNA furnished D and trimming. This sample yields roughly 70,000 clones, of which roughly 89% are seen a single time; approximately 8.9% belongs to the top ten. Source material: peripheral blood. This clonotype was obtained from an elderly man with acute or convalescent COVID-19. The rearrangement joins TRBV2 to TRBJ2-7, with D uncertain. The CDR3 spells CASSSQVLYEQYF. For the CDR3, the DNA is TGTGCCAGCAGTTCCCAGGTCCTCTACGAGCAGTACTTC.